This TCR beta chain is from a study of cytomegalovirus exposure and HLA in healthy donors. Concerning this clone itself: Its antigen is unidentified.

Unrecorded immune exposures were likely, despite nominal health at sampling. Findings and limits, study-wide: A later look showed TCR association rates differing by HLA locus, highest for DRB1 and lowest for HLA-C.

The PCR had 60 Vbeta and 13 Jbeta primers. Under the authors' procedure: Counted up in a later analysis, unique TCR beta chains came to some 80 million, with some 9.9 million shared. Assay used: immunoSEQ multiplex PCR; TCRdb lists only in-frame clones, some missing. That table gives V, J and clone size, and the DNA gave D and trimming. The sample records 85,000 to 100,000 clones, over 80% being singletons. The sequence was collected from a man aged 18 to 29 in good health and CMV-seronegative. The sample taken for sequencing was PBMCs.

This chain's CDR3 is CASSSQGNRETQYF. As DNA, the CDR3 is TGTGCCAGCAGTTCACAGGGTAATCGGGAGACCCAGTACTTC. The rearrangement uses TRBV28 and TRBJ2-5, with a possible D match to TRBD1 (6 bases). V lost 4 bases and J lost 5, with 14 bases in between. The CDR3 has 14 amino acids. CDR1 and CDR2 (germline): MDHEN, SYDVKM.